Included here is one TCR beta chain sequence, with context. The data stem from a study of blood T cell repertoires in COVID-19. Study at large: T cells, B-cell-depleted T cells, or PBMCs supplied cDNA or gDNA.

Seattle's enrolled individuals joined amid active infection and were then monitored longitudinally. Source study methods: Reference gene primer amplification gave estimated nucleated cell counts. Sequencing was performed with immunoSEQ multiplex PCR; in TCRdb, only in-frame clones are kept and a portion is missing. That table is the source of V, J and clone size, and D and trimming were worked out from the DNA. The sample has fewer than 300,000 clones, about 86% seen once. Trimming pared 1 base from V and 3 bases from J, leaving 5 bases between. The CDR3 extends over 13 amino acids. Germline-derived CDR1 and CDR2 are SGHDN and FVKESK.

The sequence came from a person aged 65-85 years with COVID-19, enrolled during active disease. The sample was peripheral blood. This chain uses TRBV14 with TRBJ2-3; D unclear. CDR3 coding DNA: TGTGCCAGCAGCCAAGCCGGGACAGATACGCAGTATTTT. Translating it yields CASSQAGTDTQYF.